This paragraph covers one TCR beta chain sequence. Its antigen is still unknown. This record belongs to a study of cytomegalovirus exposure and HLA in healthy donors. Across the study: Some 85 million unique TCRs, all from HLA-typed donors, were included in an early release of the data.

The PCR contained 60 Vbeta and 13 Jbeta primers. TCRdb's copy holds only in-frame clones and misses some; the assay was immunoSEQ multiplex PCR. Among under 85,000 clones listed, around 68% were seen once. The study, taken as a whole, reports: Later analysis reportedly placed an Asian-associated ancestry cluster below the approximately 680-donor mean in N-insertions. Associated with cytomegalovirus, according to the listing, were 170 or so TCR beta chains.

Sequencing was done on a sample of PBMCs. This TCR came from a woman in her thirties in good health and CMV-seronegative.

In nucleotides, the CDR3 is TGTGCCAGCAGCTCCAGAGCCCGGGACTATGGCTACACCTTC. This codes for CASSSRARDYGYTF. The chain links TRBV7-6 to TRBJ1-2; D is uncertain. The length of the CDR3 is 14 residues. The germline V gene encodes CDR1 SGHVS and CDR2 FNYEAQ. V lost 4 bases and J 3 bases, leaving 12 bases between the germline ends.